These 30 T cell receptor beta chains originate from one sample sequenced in a study of blood T cell repertoires in COVID-19. The table came from immunoSEQ multiplex PCR; TCRdb's copy has only in-frame clones and leaves some out. The sample contains about 270,000 clones, around 83% of which appear only once. Sequenced sample: peripheral blood. The receptors derive from an older man with acute or convalescent COVID-19.

This clone is judged large. This rearrangement joins TRBV29-1 to TRBJ2-1; 11 positions agree with TRBD2. CDR1 is SQVTM, CDR2 ANQGSEA, per germline. The ends lost 7 bases at V and 8 bases at J; junction bases unmatched: 16. This CDR3 contains 16 residues. The CDR3 nucleotides are TGCAGCGCGTTACCTTATACTAGCGGGAGCAGCGATGAGCAGTTCTTC. It translates to CSALPYTSGSSDEQFF.

The chain employs TRBV18 and TRBJ2-7; D is perhaps TRBD2 (5 bases). Germline V CDR1 and CDR2: KGHSH, LQKENI. The CDR3 totals 16 residues. Trimming left V 3 bases short and J 1 base short, with 16 bases between. CDR3 sequence (DNA): TGTGCCAGCTCACCCGGGTCAGCCGGACTTTCCTACGAGCAGTACTTC. Translating gives CASSPGSAGLSYEQYF.

This sequence joins TRBV5-1 and TRBJ2-1; TRBD1 matches 9 bases. CDR3 size: 16 residues. V dropped 1 base and J dropped 4; count of bases not matched to a gene: 6. The germline gives CDR1 SGHRS, CDR2 YFSETQ. The CDR3: CASSLTGQGKYNEQFF. In nucleotides, the CDR3 is TGCGCCAGCAGCTTGACGGGACAGGGTAAATACAATGAGCAGTTCTTC.

This clone has just one count. The CDR3 is CASSKHGGDQLEGNQPQHF. In nucleotides, the CDR3 is TGTGCCAGCAGCAAACATGGCGGTGACCAGTTGGAAGGCAATCAGCCCCAGCATTTT. V usage is TRBV21-1 and J usage is TRBJ1-5. TRBV21-1 is flagged as a pseudogene. The CDR3 contains 19 residues.

This chain links TRBV19 with TRBJ2-1; 7 nucleotides agree with TRBD1. CDR1 and CDR2 from the germline V gene are LNHDA and SQIVND (reference sequence). This CDR3 spans 16 amino acids. Trimming at V came to 5 bases and at J to 9 bases, leaving 16 bases not matched to a gene. The CDR3 here is CASSYLRGHEAREQFF. As DNA, the CDR3 is TGTGCCAGTAGTTATCTTAGGGGGCATGAGGCTCGTGAGCAGTTCTTC.

The chain has TRBV11-2 and TRBJ2-1, with 7 bases that match TRBD2. The V gene's germline CDR1 is SGHAT and CDR2 FQNNGV. The CDR3 sequence is 14 residues long. Unmatched junction bases numbered 6, after V lost 1 base and J lost 9 bases. CDR3 protein: CASSLVAGVVEQFF. The CDR3, as DNA: TGTGCCAGCAGCTTAGTGGCGGGAGTTGTTGAGCAGTTCTTC.

The chain combines TRBV3-1 (or the pseudogene TRBV3-2) with TRBJ1-5; D remains ambiguous. This CDR3 has 13 amino acids. Germline V gene data show CDR1 as LGHDT and CDR2 as YNNKEL (reference sequence). V was clipped by 2 bases and J by 6 bases, with 8 bases between them. In DNA, the CDR3 is TGTGCCAGCAGCCAATTAGGAGGTCAGCCCCAGCATTTT. It encodes CASSQLGGQPQHF.

V gene TRBV7-2 combines with J gene TRBJ2-1; 7 nucleotides align to TRBD2. Germline loops: CDR1 SGHTA, CDR2 FQGNSA. CDR3 length: 15 amino acids. With V trimmed by 3 bases and J by 4 bases, 6 bases remained unmatched. The CDR3 loop reads CASSFRDSGYNEQFF. CDR3 coding DNA: TGTGCCAGCAGCTTCAGGGATAGCGGGTACAATGAGCAGTTCTTC. Drawing the rest from reference TRBV7-2 and TRBJ2-1, the complete variable domain is GAGVSQSPSNKVTEKGKDVELRCDPISGHTALYWYRQSLGQGLEFLIYFQGNSAPDKSGLPSDRFSAERTGGSVSTLTIQRTQQEDSAVYLCASSFRDSGYNEQFFGPGTRLTVL.

The chain joins TRBV29-1 to TRBJ2-7; D is uncertain. Trimming took 4 bases from V and 1 from J, leaving 8 bases between them. Germline V gene lookup returns CDR1 SQVTM and CDR2 ANQGSEA. This CDR3 has 12 amino acids. Here the CDR3 reads CSVGDRSYEQYF. The DNA of the CDR3 is TGCAGCGTTGGAGATAGATCCTACGAGCAGTACTTC.

The V and J genes are TRBV2 and TRBJ1-1, with 9 positions matching TRBD1. CDR1 is SNHLY, CDR2 FYNNEI, per germline. The CDR3 spans 13 residues. J gave up 5 bases and V 8 bases, and 6 bases lay outside the gene matches. CDR3 sequence: CASRQGERTEAFF. In DNA form, the CDR3 reads TGTGCCAGCCGACAGGGGGAGCGGACTGAAGCTTTCTTT. Together with reference TRBV2 and TRBJ1-1, the CDR3 gives the full variable domain: EPEVTQTPSHQVTQMGQEVILRCVPISNHLYFYWYRQILGQKVEFLVSFYNNEISEKSEIFDDQFSVERPDGSNFTLKIRSTKLEDSAMYFCASRQGERTEAFFGQGTRLTVV.

The chain combines TRBV7-9 with TRBJ2-1, with 11 bases fitting TRBD2. CDR1 and CDR2 from the germline V gene are SEHNR and FQNEAQ (reference sequence). J was trimmed by 0 bases and V by 5 bases; bases with no gene match: 6. CDR3 length equals 17 residues. CDR3 region: CASSLSTSGNSYNEQFF. The CDR3 DNA is TGTGCCAGCAGCCTTTCGACTAGCGGGAACTCCTACAATGAGCAGTTCTTC.

This chain connects TRBV7-9 to TRBJ2-5; D not resolved. The germline V and J ends were trimmed by 2 bases and 5 bases, with 3 bases remaining between them. CDR1 is SEHNR and CDR2 is FQNEAQ in the germline V gene (reference sequence). The CDR3 is 11 amino acids. DNA of the CDR3: TGTGCCAGCAGCTTACTGGAGACCCAGTACTTC. Encoded protein: CASSLLETQYF.

The chain combines TRBV9 with TRBJ1-2; D ambiguous. The V and J ends lost 0 bases and 4 bases respectively, with 4 bases between them. CDR1 and CDR2 (germline): SGDLS, YYNGEE. CDR3 length equals 12 residues. The CDR3 DNA follows: TGTGCCAGCAGCGTAGTCGGCTATGGCTACACCTTC. It is translated as CASSVVGYGYTF.

The chain employs TRBV5-1 and TRBJ1-2; 7 bases line up with TRBD1. The CDR3 contains 13 residues. Losses at the gene ends were 4 bases for V and 5 bases for J; bases not matched to a gene: 5. Germline V lookup: CDR1 SGHRS, CDR2 YFSETQ. CDR3 DNA: TGCGCCAGCAGCATACCGGGACAGTATGGCTACACCTTC. This gives the protein CASSIPGQYGYTF.

The CDR3 reads CATSRAATGKDNEKLFF. The CDR3, as DNA: TGTGCCACCAGCAGAGCCGCGACAGGGAAAGATAATGAAAAACTGTTTTTT. This chain connects TRBV15 to TRBJ1-4; TRBD1 matches at 7 bases. Germline loops: CDR1 LNHNV, CDR2 YYDKDF (reference sequence). The CDR3 runs 17 residues. V lost 1 base and J lost 4; bases outside the gene matches: 9.

The CDR3 region is CASSISLTTGTSGNQPQHF. The DNA for the CDR3 is TGTGCCAGTAGTATATCTCTAACGACGGGAACGTCTGGCAATCAGCCCCAGCATTTT. The J gene is TRBJ1-5, the V gene TRBV19, with D unclear. The V end was cut by 2 bases, the J end by 2 bases, with 22 bases between. CDR1 and CDR2 from the germline V gene are LNHDA and SQIVND (reference sequence). The CDR3 extends over 19 amino acids. Supplemented by reference TRBV19 and TRBJ1-5, the full variable domain reads DGGITQSPKYLFRKEGQNVTLSCEQNLNHDAMYWYRQDPGQGLRLIYYSQIVNDFQKGDIAEGYSVSREKKESFPLTVTSAQKNPTAFYLCASSISLTTGTSGNQPQHFGDGTRLSIL.

The chain links TRBV9 to TRBJ2-3, with D maybe TRBD2 (6 bases). The CDR3 runs 15 residues. Germline loops: CDR1 SGDLS, CDR2 YYNGEE. The V end lost 4 bases, the J end lost 0 bases, and 12 bases lay between the germline ends. CDR3 region: CASSPSSASTDTQYF. DNA of the CDR3: TGTGCCAGCAGCCCGTCTAGCGCCAGCACAGATACGCAGTATTTT.

The chain uses TRBV7-2 and TRBJ2-7; D uncertain. V lost 3 bases to trimming and J lost 1 base, with 10 bases between them. This CDR3 has 14 amino acids. In germline, CDR1 is SGHTA, CDR2 FQGNSA. The CDR3 DNA follows: TGTGCCAGCAGCTTTTTCGGTCAATCCTACGAGCAGTACTTC. It specifies CASSFFGQSYEQYF.

Comments on this clone: Within the sample, other DNA sequences also encode this same CDR3. DNA of the CDR3: TGCGCCAGCAGCTTGGCCGGGATCCAAGAGACCCAGTACTTC. It is translated as CASSLAGIQETQYF. The chain employs TRBV5-1 and TRBJ2-5; a possible D gene is TRBD2 (5 bases). V was pared by 0 bases and J by 1 base, with 7 bases between. Germline lookup yields CDR1 SGHRS and CDR2 YFSETQ. There are 14 residues in the CDR3. The whole variable domain, filled in from reference TRBV5-1 and TRBJ2-5, reads KAGVTQTPRYLIKTRGQQVTLSCSPISGHRSVSWYQQTPGQGLQFLFEYFSETQRNKGNFPGRFSGRQFSNSRSEMNVSTLELGDSALYLCASSLAGIQETQYFGPGTRLLVL.

V and J are TRBV12-3 or TRBV12-4 and TRBJ2-7; the D is unclear. The CDR3 runs 11 residues. The V gene lost 3 bases and the J gene lost 2 bases, with 2 bases spanning the gap. CDR3 amino acids: CASSFAYEQYF. The CDR3 coding sequence is TGTGCCAGCAGTTTCGCCTACGAGCAGTACTTC.

The chain carries TRBV30 and TRBJ2-3; D not certain. V was shortened by 2 bases and J by 1 base, with 10 bases between the two germline ends. This CDR3 is 14 amino acids long. Per germline, CDR1 GTSNPN and CDR2 SVGIG (reference sequence). The CDR3 sequence: CAWSYGSGTDTQYF. CDR3 nucleotides: TGTGCCTGGAGTTACGGGTCGGGCACAGATACGCAGTATTTT.

The genes are TRBV6-5 and TRBJ1-5; maybe TRBD1 (6 bases). In germline, CDR1 is MNHEY, CDR2 SVGAGI. This CDR3 spans 14 amino acids. V lost 7 bases and J lost 4, with 14 bases in between. The CDR3 nucleotides are TGTGCCAGCACCTCACAGGGCGGGAATCAGCCCCAGCATTTT. It translates to CASTSQGGNQPQHF.

V is TRBV19 and J is TRBJ2-2; the match to TRBD2 covers 8 bases. Germline CDR1 and CDR2: LNHDA and SQIVND (reference sequence). Unmatched junction bases numbered 17, after V lost 10 bases and J lost 4 bases. The length of the CDR3 is 17 residues. The chain's CDR3 is CATAGVPGTRGTGELFF. For the CDR3, the DNA is TGTGCCACCGCAGGGGTTCCCGGGACTAGGGGCACCGGGGAGCTGTTTTTT.

The rearrangement uses TRBV28 and TRBJ1-5, with a weak D call TRBD1 (5 bases). Germline V gives CDR1 MDHEN, CDR2 SYDVKM. This CDR3 contains 13 residues. Trimming took off 6 bases at V and 7 bases at J, with 13 bases between the two ends. CDR3 sequence reads: CASRLREGQPQHF. CDR3 DNA sequence: TGTGCCAGCAGGCTCAGGGAAGGGCAGCCCCAGCATTTT.

The genes are TRBV9 and TRBJ2-5, with TRBD2 as a possible D gene (6 bases). The CDR3 loop spans 13 amino acids. Germline V gives CDR1 SGDLS, CDR2 YYNGEE. With 4 bases removed from V and 7 bases from J, the gap between germline ends came to 14 bases. CDR3 amino acids: CASSRGDGGTQYF. The CDR3 DNA reads TGTGCCAGCAGCCGAGGGGACGGGGGGACCCAGTACTTC.

There are a few counts of this clone. This rearrangement joins TRBV5-1 to TRBJ2-3; tentatively, D is TRBD2 (6 bases). Deletions cut 4 bases from V and 1 base from J, with 16 bases between. This CDR3 is 16 amino acids long. Germline CDR1 SGHRS, CDR2 YFSETQ. CDR3 nucleotide sequence: TGCGCCAGCAGCGGGGCCACTAGCAGACGCACAGATACGCAGTATTTT. It translates to CASSGATSRRTDTQYF.

The chain links TRBV16 to TRBJ1-2; a weak D match, TRBD1 (6 bases). This CDR3 region has 15 residues. The germline V gene has CDR1 KGHSY and CDR2 FQNENV. With 0 bases removed from V and 6 bases from J, the gap between germline ends came to 14 bases. In DNA form, the CDR3 reads TGTGCCAGCAGCCAATCGTTGGGGGGGGCCAATGGCTACACCTTC. This encodes CASSQSLGGANGYTF.

V is TRBV9 and J is TRBJ2-1, with 7 positions matching TRBD2. Germline CDR1 is SGDLS and CDR2 is YYNGEE. The V and J ends lost 0 bases and 4 bases, in that order; junction bases with no gene match: 10. The CDR3 consists of 17 residues. In nucleotides, the CDR3 is TGTGCCAGCAGCGTAGGCGAGCGGGGCGGTAGTTACAATGAGCAGTTCTTC. This gives the protein CASSVGERGGSYNEQFF.

The J gene is TRBJ1-2, the V gene TRBV27; TRBD1 aligns across 7 bases. Germline V CDR1 and CDR2: MNHEY, SMNVEV (reference sequence). The CDR3 totals 15 residues. The J segment lost 0 bases and the V segment lost 7 bases, leaving 8 bases of the junction unmatched. The CDR3 sequence: CASKPRDRANYGYTF. CDR3 in DNA: TGTGCCAGCAAGCCCCGGGACAGAGCTAACTATGGCTACACCTTC.

This clone was counted only a few times. The V gene is TRBV3-1 (or the pseudogene TRBV3-2), the J gene TRBJ2-7, with TRBD2 as a possible D gene (6 bases). Germline CDR1 is LGHDT and CDR2 is YNNKEL (reference sequence). The V and J ends lost 4 bases and 2 bases respectively, with 15 bases between them. The CDR3 length is 15 residues. DNA for the CDR3: TGTGCCAGCAGCCCGTCCGGAGGGGTAACCTACGAGCAGTACTTC. Protein sequence: CASSPSGGVTYEQYF.